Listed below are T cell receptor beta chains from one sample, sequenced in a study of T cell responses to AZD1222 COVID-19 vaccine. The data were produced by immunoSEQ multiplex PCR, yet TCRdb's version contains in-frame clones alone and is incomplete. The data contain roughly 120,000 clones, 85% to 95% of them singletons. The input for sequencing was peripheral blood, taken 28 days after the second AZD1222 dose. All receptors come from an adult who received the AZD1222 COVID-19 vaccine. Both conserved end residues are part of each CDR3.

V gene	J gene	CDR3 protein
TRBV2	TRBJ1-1	CASSVGLNTEAFF
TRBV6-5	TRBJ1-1	CASNRQDFNTEAFF
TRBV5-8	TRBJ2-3	CASSLGAGVGTDTQYF
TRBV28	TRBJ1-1	CASRPGGQGDTEAFF
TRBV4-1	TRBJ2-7	CASSLNRDRGKEQYF
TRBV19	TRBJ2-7	CASSPDRGVEQYF
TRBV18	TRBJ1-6	CASSPSGGMNSPLHF
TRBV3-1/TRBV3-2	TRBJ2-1	CASSPDSSSYNEQFF
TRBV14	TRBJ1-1	CASSQTNRDSQAFF
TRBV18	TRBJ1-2	CASSPGRDYGYTF
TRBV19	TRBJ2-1	CASSTRTGANEQFF
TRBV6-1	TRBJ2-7	CASSEAPTGYEQYF
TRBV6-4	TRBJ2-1	CATSPGAGGNNEQFF
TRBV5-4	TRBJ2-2	CASSFGTGGPGELFF
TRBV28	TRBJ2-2	CASSLAGGTTTGELFF
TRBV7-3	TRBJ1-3	CASSQKPGTGTEGNTIYF
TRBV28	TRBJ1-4	CASSFWGASGNEKLFF
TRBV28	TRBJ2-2	CASSLLSYFTGELFF
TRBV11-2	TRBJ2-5	CASSLGTPGTQYF
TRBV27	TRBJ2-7	CASSLLPGHRLTYEQYF
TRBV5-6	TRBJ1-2	CASSFEGILGYTF
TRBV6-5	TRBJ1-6	CASSYSGRNSPLHF
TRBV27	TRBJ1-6	CASSSARTGQGSPLHF
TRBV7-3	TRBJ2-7	CASLPRQLSYEQYF
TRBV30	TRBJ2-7	CAWRDYYEQYF